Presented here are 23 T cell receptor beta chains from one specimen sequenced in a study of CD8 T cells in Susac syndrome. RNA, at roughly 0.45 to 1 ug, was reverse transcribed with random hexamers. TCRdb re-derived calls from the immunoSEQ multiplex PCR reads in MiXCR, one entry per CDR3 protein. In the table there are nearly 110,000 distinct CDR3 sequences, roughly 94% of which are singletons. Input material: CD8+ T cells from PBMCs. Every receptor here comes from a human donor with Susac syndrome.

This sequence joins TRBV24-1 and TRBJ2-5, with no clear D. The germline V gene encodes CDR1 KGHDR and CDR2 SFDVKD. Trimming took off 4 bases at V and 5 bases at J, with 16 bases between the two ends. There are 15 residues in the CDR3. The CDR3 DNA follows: TGTGCCACCAGTGAACCGGAAAATAGGCAGGAGACCCAGTACTTC. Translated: CATSEPENRQETQYF.

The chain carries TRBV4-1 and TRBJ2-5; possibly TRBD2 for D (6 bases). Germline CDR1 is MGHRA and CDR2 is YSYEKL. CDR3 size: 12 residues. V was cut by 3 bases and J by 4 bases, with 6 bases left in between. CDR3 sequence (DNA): TGCGCCAGCAGCCACGGGGGAGAGACCCAGTACTTC. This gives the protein CASSHGGETQYF.

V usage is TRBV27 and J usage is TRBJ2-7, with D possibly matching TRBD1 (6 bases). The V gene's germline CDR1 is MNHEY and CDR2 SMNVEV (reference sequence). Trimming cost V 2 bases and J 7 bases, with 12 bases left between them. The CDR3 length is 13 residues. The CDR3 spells CASSLQAGDEQYF. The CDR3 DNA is TGTGCCAGCAGTTTACAGGCAGGGGATGAGCAGTACTTC.

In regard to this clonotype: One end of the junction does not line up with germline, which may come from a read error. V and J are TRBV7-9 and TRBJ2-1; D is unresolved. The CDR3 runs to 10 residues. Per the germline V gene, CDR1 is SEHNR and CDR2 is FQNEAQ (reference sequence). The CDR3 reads CASGFREQFF. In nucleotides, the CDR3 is TGTGCCAGCGGCTTCCGTGAGCAGTTCTTC.

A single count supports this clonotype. In nucleotides, the CDR3 is TGTGCCAGCAGCGTATTTTCGGGGGAATCATTCACAGATACGCAGTATTTT. Its protein product is CASSVFSGESFTDTQYF. V gene TRBV9 combines with J gene TRBJ2-3, with D perhaps matching TRBD2 (6 bases). V lost 1 base and J 2 bases, leaving 17 bases between the germline ends. The CDR3 is 17 residues long. CDR1 is SGDLS and CDR2 is YYNGEE in the germline V gene.

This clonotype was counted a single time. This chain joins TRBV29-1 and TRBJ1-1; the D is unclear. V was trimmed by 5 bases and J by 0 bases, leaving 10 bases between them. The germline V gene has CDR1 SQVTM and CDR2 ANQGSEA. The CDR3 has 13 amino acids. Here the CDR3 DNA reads TGCAGCGTTTCGGACGGTTTGAACACTGAAGCTTTCTTT. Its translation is CSVSDGLNTEAFF.

CDR3 coding DNA: TGTGCCAGCAGCCCATCCTCGCCAGGCGACGAGCAGTACTTC. Translated, it gives CASSPSSPGDEQYF. The chain recombines TRBV9 with TRBJ2-7; no definite D call. The CDR3 is 14 residues long. CDR1 is SGDLS, CDR2 YYNGEE, per germline. Trimming removed 4 bases at V and 5 bases at J, with 16 bases between.

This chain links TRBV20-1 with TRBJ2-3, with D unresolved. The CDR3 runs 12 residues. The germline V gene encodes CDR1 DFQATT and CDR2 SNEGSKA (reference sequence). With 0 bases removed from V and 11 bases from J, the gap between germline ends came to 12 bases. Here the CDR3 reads CSARDTAPRQYF. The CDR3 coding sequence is TGCAGTGCTAGAGACACTGCCCCAAGGCAGTATTTT.

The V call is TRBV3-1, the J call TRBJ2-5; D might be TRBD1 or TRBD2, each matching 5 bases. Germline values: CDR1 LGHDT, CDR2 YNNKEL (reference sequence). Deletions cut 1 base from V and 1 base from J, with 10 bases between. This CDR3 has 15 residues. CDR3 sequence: CASSQGGGVQETQYF. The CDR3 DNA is TGTGCCAGCAGCCAAGGTGGGGGAGTCCAAGAGACCCAGTACTTC.

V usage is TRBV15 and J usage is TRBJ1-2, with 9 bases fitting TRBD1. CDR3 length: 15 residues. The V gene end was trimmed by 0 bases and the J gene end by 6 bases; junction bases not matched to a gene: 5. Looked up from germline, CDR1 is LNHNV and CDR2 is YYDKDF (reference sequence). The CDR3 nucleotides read TGTGCCACCAGCAGAGATCTCGGGACAGGGAATGGCTACACCTTC. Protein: CATSRDLGTGNGYTF.

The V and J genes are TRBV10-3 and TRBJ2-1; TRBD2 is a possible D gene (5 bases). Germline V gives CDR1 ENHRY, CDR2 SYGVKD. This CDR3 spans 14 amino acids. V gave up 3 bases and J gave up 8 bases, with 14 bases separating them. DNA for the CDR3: TGTGCCATCAGTGACGGGGATGGGAGCTATGAGCAGTTCTTC. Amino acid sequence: CAISDGDGSYEQFF.

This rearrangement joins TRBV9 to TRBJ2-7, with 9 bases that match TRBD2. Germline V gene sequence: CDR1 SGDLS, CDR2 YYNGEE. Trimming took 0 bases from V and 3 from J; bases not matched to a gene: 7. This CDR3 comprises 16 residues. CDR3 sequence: CASSVGGSGGFYEQYF. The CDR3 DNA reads TGTGCCAGCAGCGTAGGGGGTAGCGGGGGATTCTACGAGCAGTACTTC.

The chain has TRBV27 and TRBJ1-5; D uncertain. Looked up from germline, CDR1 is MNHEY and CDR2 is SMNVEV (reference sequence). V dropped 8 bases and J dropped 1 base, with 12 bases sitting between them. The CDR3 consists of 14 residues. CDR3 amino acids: CASGYYGSNQPQHF. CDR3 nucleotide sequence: TGTGCCAGCGGGTATTATGGAAGCAATCAGCCCCAGCATTTT.

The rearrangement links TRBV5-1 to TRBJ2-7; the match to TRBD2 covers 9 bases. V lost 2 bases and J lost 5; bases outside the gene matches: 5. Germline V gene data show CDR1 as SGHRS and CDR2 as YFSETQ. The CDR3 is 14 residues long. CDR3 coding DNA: TGCGCCAGCAGCTTTAGCGGGGGTTCGGACGAGCAGTACTTC. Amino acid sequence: CASSFSGGSDEQYF.

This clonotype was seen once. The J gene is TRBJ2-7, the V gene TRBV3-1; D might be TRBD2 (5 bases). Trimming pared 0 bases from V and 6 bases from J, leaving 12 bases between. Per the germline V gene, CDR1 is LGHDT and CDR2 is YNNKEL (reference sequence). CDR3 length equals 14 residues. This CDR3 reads CASSQDLGVREQYF. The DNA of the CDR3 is TGTGCCAGCAGCCAAGATCTCGGGGTACGCGAGCAGTACTTC.

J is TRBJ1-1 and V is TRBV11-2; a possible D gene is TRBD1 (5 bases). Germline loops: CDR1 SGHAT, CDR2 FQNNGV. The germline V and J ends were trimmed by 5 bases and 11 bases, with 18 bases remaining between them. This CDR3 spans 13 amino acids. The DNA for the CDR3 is TGTGCCAGCAGCCCAATACCCAGGGAGGGGGCTTTCTTT. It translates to CASSPIPREGAFF. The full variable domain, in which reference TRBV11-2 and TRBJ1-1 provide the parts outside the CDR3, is EAGVAQSPRYKIIEKRQSVAFWCNPISGHATLYWYQQILGQGPKLLIQFQNNGVVDDSQLPKDRFSAERLKGVDSTLKIQPAKLEDSAVYLCASSPIPREGAFFGQGTRLTVV.

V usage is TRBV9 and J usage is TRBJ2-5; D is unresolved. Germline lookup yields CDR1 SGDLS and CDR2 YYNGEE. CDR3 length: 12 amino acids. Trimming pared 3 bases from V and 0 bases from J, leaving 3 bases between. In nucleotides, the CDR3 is TGTGCCAGCAGCGAGGACCAAGAGACCCAGTACTTC. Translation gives CASSEDQETQYF.

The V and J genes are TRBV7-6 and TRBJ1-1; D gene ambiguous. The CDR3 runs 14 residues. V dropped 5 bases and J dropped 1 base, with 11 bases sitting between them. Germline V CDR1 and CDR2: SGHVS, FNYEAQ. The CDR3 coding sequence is TGTGCCAGCAGCCGAAATGTGGCGAACACTGAAGCTTTCTTT. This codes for CASSRNVANTEAFF.

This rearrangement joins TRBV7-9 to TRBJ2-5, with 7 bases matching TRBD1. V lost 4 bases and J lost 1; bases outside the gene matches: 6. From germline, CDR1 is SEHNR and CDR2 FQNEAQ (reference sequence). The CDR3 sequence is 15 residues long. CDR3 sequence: CASSSTGTLQETQYF. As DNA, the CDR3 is TGTGCCAGCAGCTCGACAGGGACGCTCCAAGAGACCCAGTACTTC.

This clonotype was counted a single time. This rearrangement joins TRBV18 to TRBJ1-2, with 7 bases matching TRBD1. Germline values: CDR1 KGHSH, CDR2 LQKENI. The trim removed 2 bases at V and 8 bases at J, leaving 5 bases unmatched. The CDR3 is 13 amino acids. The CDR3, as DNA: TGTGCCAGCTCACCAACGACAGGGAAAGGCTACACCTTC. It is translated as CASSPTTGKGYTF.

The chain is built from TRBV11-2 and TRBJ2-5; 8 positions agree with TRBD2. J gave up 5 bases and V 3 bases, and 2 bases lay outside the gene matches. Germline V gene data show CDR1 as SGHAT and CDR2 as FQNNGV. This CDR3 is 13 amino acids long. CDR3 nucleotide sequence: TGTGCCAGCAGCTTCGGGGGGGCGGAGACCCAGTACTTC. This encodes CASSFGGAETQYF.

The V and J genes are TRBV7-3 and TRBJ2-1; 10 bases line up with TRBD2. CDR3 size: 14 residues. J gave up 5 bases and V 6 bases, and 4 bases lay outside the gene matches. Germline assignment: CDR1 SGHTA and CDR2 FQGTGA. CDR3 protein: CASRSGGVDNEQFF. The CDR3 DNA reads TGTGCCAGCAGGAGCGGGGGGGTTGACAATGAGCAGTTCTTC.

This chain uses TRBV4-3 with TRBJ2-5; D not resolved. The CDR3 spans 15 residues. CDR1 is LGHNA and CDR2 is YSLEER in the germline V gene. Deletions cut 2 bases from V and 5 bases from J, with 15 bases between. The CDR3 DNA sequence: TGCGCCAGCAGCCAACGTTTCGAAGGGTATGAGACCCAGTACTTC. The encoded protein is CASSQRFEGYETQYF.